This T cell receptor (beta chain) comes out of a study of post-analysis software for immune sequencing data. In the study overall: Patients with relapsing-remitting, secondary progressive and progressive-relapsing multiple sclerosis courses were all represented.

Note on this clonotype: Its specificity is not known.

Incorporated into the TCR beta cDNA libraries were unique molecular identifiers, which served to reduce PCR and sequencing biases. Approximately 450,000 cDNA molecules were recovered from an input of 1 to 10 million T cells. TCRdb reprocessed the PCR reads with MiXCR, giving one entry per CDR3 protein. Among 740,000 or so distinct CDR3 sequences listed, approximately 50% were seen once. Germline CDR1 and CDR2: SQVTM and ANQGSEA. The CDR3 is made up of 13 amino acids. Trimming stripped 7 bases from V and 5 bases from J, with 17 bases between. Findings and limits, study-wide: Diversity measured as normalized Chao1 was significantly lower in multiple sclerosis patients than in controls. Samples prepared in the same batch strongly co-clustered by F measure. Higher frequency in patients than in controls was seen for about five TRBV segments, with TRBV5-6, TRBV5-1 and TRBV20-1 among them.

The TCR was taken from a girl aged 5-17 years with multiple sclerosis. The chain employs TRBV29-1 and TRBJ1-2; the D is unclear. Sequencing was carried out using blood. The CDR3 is CSAARRLAYGYTF. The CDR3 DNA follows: TGCAGCGCCGCGCGGCGGCTAGCTTATGGCTACACCTTC.